The entry that follows covers one T cell receptor (beta chain) sequence. This entry is derived from a study of blood T cell repertoires in COVID-19. Background on the study: The samples span acute and convalescent COVID-19 from the United States, Italy and Spain. T cells, B-cell-depleted T cells, or PBMCs provided the cDNA or gDNA that served as material.

Generated by immunoSEQ multiplex PCR, the TCRdb table keeps only in-frame clones and is missing some. The sample lists tens of thousands of clones, 83% occurring once. Germline loops: CDR1 SGHRS, CDR2 YFSETQ. The ends were cut back, 0 bases at V and 0 bases at J, with 7 bases in the middle. CDR3 length: 16 amino acids. This chain joins TRBV5-1 and TRBJ2-6; D is uncertain. The sequencing input was peripheral blood. The origin of this receptor is a woman older than 75 with acute or convalescent COVID-19. CDR3 residues: CASSLEESSGANVLTF. The CDR3 DNA is TGCGCCAGCAGCTTGGAAGAGTCCTCTGGGGCCAACGTCCTGACTTTC.